These T cell receptor beta chains were read from a single sample in a study of blood T cell repertoires in COVID-19. The data were produced by immunoSEQ multiplex PCR, yet TCRdb's version contains in-frame clones alone and is incomplete. The table lists around 200,000 clones, approximately 80% of them singletons. The sample was peripheral blood. The receptors were gathered from a woman of 80 years or more with acute or convalescent COVID-19. CDR3s include the opening cysteine and the closing phenylalanine or tryptophan. Fields, in order: clone size, V gene, J gene, D gene, CDR3 protein, CDR3 DNA. A D gene is named only where the DNA matches it firmly. Not all rows give a size; the values are once, few, many and, for expanded clones, a class.

clone size: NA; V gene: TRBV28; J gene: TRBJ2-5; D gene: NA; CDR3 protein: CASSLRGSQYF; CDR3 DNA: TGTGCCAGCAGTTTACGGGGGAGCCAGTACTTC
clone size: few; V gene: TRBV30; J gene: TRBJ1-5; D gene: NA; CDR3 protein: CAWSVSQANQPQHF; CDR3 DNA: TGTGCCTGGAGTGTATCCCAGGCCAATCAGCCCCAGCATTTT
clone size: NA; V gene: TRBV2; J gene: TRBJ1-4; D gene: NA; CDR3 protein: CASQEETNEKLFF; CDR3 DNA: TGTGCCAGCCAGGAGGAAACTAATGAAAAACTGTTTTTT
clone size: NA; V gene: TRBV6-5; J gene: TRBJ2-1; D gene: TRBD2; CDR3 protein: CASSGTRSYNEQFF; CDR3 DNA: TGTGCCAGCAGCGGGACTAGATCTTACAATGAGCAGTTCTTC
clone size: NA; V gene: TRBV19; J gene: TRBJ2-7; D gene: TRBD2; CDR3 protein: CASSIAVRLAGGSSYEQYF; CDR3 DNA: TGTGCCAGTAGTATAGCCGTACGACTAGCGGGAGGCAGCTCCTACGAGCAGTACTTC
clone size: NA; V gene: TRBV10-3; J gene: TRBJ1-6; D gene: TRBD1; CDR3 protein: CAIQGAESPLHF; CDR3 DNA: TGTGCGATCCAGGGGGCTGAATCACCCCTCCACTTT
clone size: NA; V gene: TRBV5-1; J gene: TRBJ2-5; D gene: TRBD1; CDR3 protein: CASSGGQGPAETQYF; CDR3 DNA: TGCGCCAGCAGCGGGGGACAGGGGCCCGCCGAGACCCAGTACTTC
clone size: NA; V gene: TRBV13; J gene: TRBJ2-1; D gene: TRBD2; CDR3 protein: CASSSSVRGANEQFF; CDR3 DNA: TGTGCCAGCAGCTCGTCTGTGCGGGGGGCTAATGAGCAGTTCTTC
clone size: NA; V gene: TRBV19; J gene: TRBJ2-7; D gene: TRBD1; CDR3 protein: CASSIGQVEAYEQYF; CDR3 DNA: TGTGCCAGTAGCATTGGACAGGTGGAGGCCTACGAGCAGTACTTC
clone size: NA; V gene: TRBV23-1; J gene: TRBJ2-3; D gene: NA; CDR3 protein: CASSQSSSSTDTQYF; CDR3 DNA: TGCGCCAGCAGTCAATCGTCCAGTAGCACAGATACGCAGTATTTT
clone size: NA; V gene: TRBV10-3; J gene: TRBJ1-5; D gene: NA; CDR3 protein: CAISELGTPQHF; CDR3 DNA: TGTGCCATCAGTGAGCTAGGTACGCCCCAGCATTTT
clone size: NA; V gene: TRBV3-1/TRBV3-2; J gene: TRBJ2-3; D gene: NA; CDR3 protein: CASSYGLVGDTQYF; CDR3 DNA: TGTGCCAGCAGCTACGGGTTGGTTGGAGATACGCAGTATTTT
clone size: NA; V gene: TRBV5-4; J gene: TRBJ1-4; D gene: TRBD1; CDR3 protein: CASSADRFNEKLFF; CDR3 DNA: TGTGCCAGCAGCGCGGACAGGTTTAATGAAAAACTGTTTTTT
clone size: NA; V gene: TRBV7-2; J gene: TRBJ2-7; D gene: TRBD2; CDR3 protein: CASSDPSGASYEQYF; CDR3 DNA: TGTGCCAGCAGCGACCCTAGCGGGGCCTCCTACGAGCAGTACTTC
clone size: NA; V gene: TRBV5-1; J gene: TRBJ1-4; D gene: NA; CDR3 protein: CASRGDNEKLFF; CDR3 DNA: TGCGCCAGCAGGGGAGATAATGAAAAACTGTTTTTT
clone size: NA; V gene: TRBV28; J gene: TRBJ1-5; D gene: NA; CDR3 protein: CASSLGGGREGQPQHF; CDR3 DNA: TGTGCCAGCAGTTTGGGTGGAGGGCGGGAGGGTCAGCCCCAGCATTTT
clone size: NA; V gene: TRBV19; J gene: TRBJ2-7; D gene: NA; CDR3 protein: CASSSRGTYEQYF; CDR3 DNA: TGTGCCAGTAGTAGCCGGGGTACGTACGAGCAGTACTTC
clone size: NA; V gene: TRBV7-9; J gene: TRBJ2-7; D gene: TRBD1; CDR3 protein: CASSLEFRTGGVSSYEQYF; CDR3 DNA: TGTGCCAGCAGCTTAGAATTCAGGACAGGGGGCGTGAGCTCCTACGAGCAGTACTTC
clone size: NA; V gene: TRBV7-3; J gene: TRBJ2-7; D gene: TRBD2; CDR3 protein: CASSSSGGESEQYF; CDR3 DNA: TGTGCCAGCAGCTCCTCCGGGGGGGAATCCGAGCAGTACTTC
clone size: NA; V gene: TRBV5-4; J gene: TRBJ2-7; D gene: NA; CDR3 protein: CASSLVGYEQYF; CDR3 DNA: TGTGCCAGCAGCTTGGTCGGGTACGAGCAGTACTTC
clone size: NA; V gene: TRBV19; J gene: TRBJ1-1; D gene: NA; CDR3 protein: CASSPRSHSNTEAFF; CDR3 DNA: TGTGCCAGTAGTCCACGATCCCACTCGAACACTGAAGCTTTCTTT
clone size: NA; V gene: TRBV7-2; J gene: TRBJ2-2; D gene: TRBD2; CDR3 protein: CASSSTLLAGDGELFF; CDR3 DNA: TGTGCCAGCAGCTCAACCTTACTAGCGGGGGACGGGGAGCTGTTTTTT
clone size: NA; V gene: TRBV11-1; J gene: TRBJ2-2; D gene: NA; CDR3 protein: CASLRTANTGELFF; CDR3 DNA: TGTGCCAGCCTCAGGACTGCGAACACCGGGGAGCTGTTTTTT
clone size: NA; V gene: TRBV5-1; J gene: TRBJ1-6; D gene: NA; CDR3 protein: CASTPGANNSPLHF; CDR3 DNA: TGCGCCAGCACCCCAGGGGCCAATAATTCACCCCTCCACTTT
clone size: few; V gene: TRBV30; J gene: TRBJ2-1; D gene: TRBD2; CDR3 protein: CAWSPGLAGGDEQFF; CDR3 DNA: TGTGCCTGGAGTCCCGGACTAGCGGGAGGGGATGAGCAGTTCTTC
clone size: NA; V gene: TRBV7-7; J gene: TRBJ1-1; D gene: NA; CDR3 protein: CASSLNGYTEAFF; CDR3 DNA: TGTGCTAGCAGCTTAAACGGTTACACTGAAGCTTTCTTT
clone size: NA; V gene: TRBV5-1; J gene: TRBJ1-4; D gene: NA; CDR3 protein: CASSLARGSENEKLFF; CDR3 DNA: TGCGCCAGCAGCTTGGCAAGGGGGTCGGAGAATGAAAAACTGTTTTTT
clone size: NA; V gene: TRBV19; J gene: TRBJ2-5; D gene: TRBD2; CDR3 protein: CASTDTLAGGQKTQYF; CDR3 DNA: TGTGCCAGTACCGACACACTAGCGGGAGGTCAAAAGACCCAGTACTTC
clone size: NA; V gene: TRBV14; J gene: TRBJ2-2; D gene: NA; CDR3 protein: CASSQDEPTGELFF; CDR3 DNA: TGTGCCAGCAGCCAAGATGAGCCCACCGGGGAGCTGTTTTTT
clone size: NA; V gene: TRBV5-4; J gene: TRBJ1-2; D gene: TRBD1; CDR3 protein: CASSFPDRVNYGYTF; CDR3 DNA: TGTGCCAGCAGCTTCCCGGACAGGGTTAACTATGGCTACACCTTC
clone size: once; V gene: TRBV9; J gene: TRBJ1-4; D gene: NA; CDR3 protein: CASSPRTANEKLFF; CDR3 DNA: TGTGCCAGCAGCCCACGGACAGCCAATGAAAAACTGTTTTTT
clone size: few; V gene: TRBV19; J gene: TRBJ2-2; D gene: TRBD1; CDR3 protein: CASSYLFDRAGTGELFF; CDR3 DNA: TGTGCCAGTAGTTATCTTTTTGACAGGGCGGGCACCGGGGAGCTGTTTTTT
clone size: NA; V gene: TRBV5-5; J gene: TRBJ1-5; D gene: NA; CDR3 protein: CASSLWGDSNQPQHF; CDR3 DNA: TGTGCCAGCAGCTTGTGGGGAGATAGCAATCAGCCCCAGCATTTT
clone size: NA; V gene: TRBV12-3/TRBV12-4; J gene: TRBJ2-1; D gene: TRBD2; CDR3 protein: CASTGTSNEQFF; CDR3 DNA: TGTGCCAGCACCGGGACTAGCAATGAGCAGTTCTTC
clone size: NA; V gene: TRBV24-1; J gene: TRBJ1-2; D gene: TRBD1; CDR3 protein: CATGTGSSGYTF; CDR3 DNA: TGTGCCACCGGGACAGGGTCTTCTGGCTACACCTTC
clone size: NA; V gene: TRBV6-5; J gene: TRBJ1-2; D gene: NA; CDR3 protein: CASSNRGGRGYTF; CDR3 DNA: TGTGCCAGCAGTAATCGGGGGGGGAGAGGCTACACCTTC
clone size: NA; V gene: TRBV5-1; J gene: TRBJ2-7; D gene: TRBD1; CDR3 protein: CASSFNRGQGEQYF; CDR3 DNA: TGCGCCAGCAGCTTTAATAGGGGGCAAGGCGAGCAGTACTTC
clone size: NA; V gene: TRBV24-1; J gene: TRBJ2-2; D gene: NA; CDR3 protein: CATREQGHGELFF; CDR3 DNA: TGTGCCACCAGGGAACAGGGACACGGGGAGCTGTTTTTT
clone size: NA; V gene: TRBV24-1; J gene: TRBJ2-1; D gene: NA; CDR3 protein: CATSDLQGRGQQFF; CDR3 DNA: TGTGCCACCAGTGATTTGCAGGGAAGGGGCCAGCAGTTCTTC
clone size: NA; V gene: TRBV6-4; J gene: TRBJ1-2; D gene: NA; CDR3 protein: CASSAIRTGIFYSSAGYTF; CDR3 DNA: TGTGCCAGCAGTGCCATCAGGACGGGGATCTTCTATTCGTCGGCTGGCTACACCTTC
clone size: NA; V gene: TRBV19; J gene: TRBJ1-5; D gene: NA; CDR3 protein: CASSIGQVRWHF; CDR3 DNA: TGTGCCAGTAGTATAGGACAGGTGAGGTGGCATTTT